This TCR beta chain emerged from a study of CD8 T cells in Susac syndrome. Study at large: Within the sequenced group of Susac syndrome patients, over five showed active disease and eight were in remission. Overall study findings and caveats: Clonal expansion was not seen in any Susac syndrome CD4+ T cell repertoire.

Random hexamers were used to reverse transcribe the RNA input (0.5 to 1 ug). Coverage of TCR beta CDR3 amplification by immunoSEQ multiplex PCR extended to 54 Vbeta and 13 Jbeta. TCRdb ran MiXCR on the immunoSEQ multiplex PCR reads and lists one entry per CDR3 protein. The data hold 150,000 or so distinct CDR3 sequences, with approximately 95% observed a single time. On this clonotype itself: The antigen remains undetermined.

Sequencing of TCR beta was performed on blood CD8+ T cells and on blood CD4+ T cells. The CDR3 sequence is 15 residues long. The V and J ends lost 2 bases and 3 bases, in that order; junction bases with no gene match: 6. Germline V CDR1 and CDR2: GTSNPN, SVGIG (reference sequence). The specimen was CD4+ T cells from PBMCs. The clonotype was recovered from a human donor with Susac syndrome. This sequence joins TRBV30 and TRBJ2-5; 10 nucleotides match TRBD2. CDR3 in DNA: TGTGCCTGGAGTCTCCCCAGCGGGAGGGAAGAGACCCAGTACTTC. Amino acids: CAWSLPSGREETQYF.